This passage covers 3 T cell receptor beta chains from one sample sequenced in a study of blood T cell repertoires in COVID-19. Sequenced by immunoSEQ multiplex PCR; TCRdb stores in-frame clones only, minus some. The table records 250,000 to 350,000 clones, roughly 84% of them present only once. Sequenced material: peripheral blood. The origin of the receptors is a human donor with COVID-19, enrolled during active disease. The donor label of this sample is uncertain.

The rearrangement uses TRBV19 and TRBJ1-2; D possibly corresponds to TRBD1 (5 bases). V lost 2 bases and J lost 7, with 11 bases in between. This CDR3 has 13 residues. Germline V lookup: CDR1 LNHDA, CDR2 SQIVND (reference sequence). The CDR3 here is CASSIRGLCGYTF. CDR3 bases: TGTGCCAGTAGTATACGGGGACTGTGTGGCTACACCTTC.

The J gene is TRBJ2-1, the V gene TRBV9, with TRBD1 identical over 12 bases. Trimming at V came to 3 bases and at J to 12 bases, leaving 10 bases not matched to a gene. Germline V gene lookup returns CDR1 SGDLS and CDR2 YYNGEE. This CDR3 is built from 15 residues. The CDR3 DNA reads TGTGCCAGCAGCGCCGGGACAGGGGGCGCTGGGTGGCAGTTCTTC. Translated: CASSAGTGGAGWQFF.

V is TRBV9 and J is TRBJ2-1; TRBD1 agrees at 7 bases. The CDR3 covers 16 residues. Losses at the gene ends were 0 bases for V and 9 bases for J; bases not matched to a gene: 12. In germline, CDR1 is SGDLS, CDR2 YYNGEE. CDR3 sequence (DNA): TGTGCCAGCAGCGTAGGAGGGGAAGGGGGCAAGGGTGAGCAGTTCTTC. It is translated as CASSVGGEGGKGEQFF.